The present TCR beta chain was sequenced within a study of T cell responses to AZD1222 COVID-19 vaccine. Germline V gene lookup returns CDR1 MNHEY and CDR2 SVGEGT. The CDR3 contains 14 residues. Trimming left V 2 bases short and J 2 bases short, with 9 bases between. Overall study results and limits: Spike-specific TCR breadth and depth grew following two AZD1222 doses. Unmutated regions of variants are reportedly targeted by nearly half of spike-specific TCRs.

The sample holds one count of this clone. What it recognizes is unknown. Assay: immunoSEQ multiplex PCR; the TCRdb copy retains only in-frame clones and omits some. This table holds around 180,000 clones, 80% to 90% found once. The rearrangement joins TRBV6-2 or TRBV6-3 to TRBJ1-2; D may be TRBD1 (6 bases). The source material was peripheral blood, sampled on day 0 of AZD1222 vaccination. The clonotype was recovered from an adult in good health. The CDR3 region is CASSYPTGNYGYTF. The CDR3 DNA reads as TGTGCCAGCAGTTACCCGACAGGAAACTATGGCTACACCTTC.